One and the same sample provided the 2 T cell receptor beta chains below, sequenced in a study of shared clonotypes between healthy human individuals. Assay: immunoSEQ multiplex PCR; the TCRdb copy retains only in-frame clones and omits some. This table holds more than 2 million clones, over 85% found once. Cells designated naive CD8 were CD45RO-negative and were positively selected for CCR7, with terminally differentiated effector memory CD45RA+ cells excluded. Sequenced material: naive CD8+ T cells from PBMCs. These receptors were taken from a man younger than 30 in good health. Some clones in this sample may be carry-over from other donors' samples.

The CDR3 DNA sequence: TGTGCCAGCAGTTTTAGTACACATTACTCCTACGAGCAGTACTTC. Its protein is CASSFSTHYSYEQYF. V and J are TRBV27 and TRBJ2-7, with D unclear. The germline V and J ends were trimmed by 3 bases and 0 bases, with 12 bases remaining between them. Looked up from germline, CDR1 is MNHEY and CDR2 is SMNVEV (reference sequence). The CDR3 totals 15 residues.

The rearrangement uses TRBV29-1 and TRBJ2-5; TRBD2 matches 13 bases. CDR1 and CDR2 from the germline V gene are SQVTM and ANQGSEA. CDR3 length equals 14 residues. The V and J ends lost 5 bases and 5 bases, in that order; junction bases with no gene match: 5. The DNA for the CDR3 is TGCAGCGTTAGGGGACTAGCGGGGTGGGAGACCCAGTACTTC. Its translation: CSVRGLAGWETQYF.